The 26 T cell receptor beta chains below come from one sample, sequenced in a study of CD8 T cells in ankylosing spondylitis. Overall study results and limits: A TCR beta motif of eight highly homologous variants appeared characteristic of ankylosing spondylitis blood.

Their antigens remain unidentified. MiXCR, applied by TCRdb to the 5' RACE reads, yields one record per CDR3 protein. The data hold about 480,000 distinct CDR3 sequences, with over 15% observed a single time. Sequenced: blood, either unsorted or a sorted T cell fraction (not recorded which). These receptors all come from a male donor with ankylosing spondylitis.

Many counts were recorded for this clonotype. This chain joins TRBV3-1 and TRBJ2-1; a possible D gene is TRBD1 (6 bases). The V gene lost 0 bases and the J gene lost 14 bases, with 17 bases spanning the gap. CDR1 LGHDT and CDR2 YNNKEL come from the germline V gene (reference sequence). The CDR3 runs to 14 residues. This chain's CDR3 is CASSQDLDRKKEFF. The CDR3 region has the DNA TGTGCCAGCAGCCAAGATCTCGACAGGAAAAAGGAGTTCTTC.

This clonotype was seen more than once but under ten times. The chain carries TRBV7-3 and TRBJ2-7; perhaps TRBD1 as D (5 bases). CDR1 and CDR2 (germline): SGHTA, FQGTGA. The CDR3 is made up of 13 amino acids. Trimming cost V 5 bases and J 3 bases, with 11 bases left between them. The CDR3 DNA follows: TGTGCCAGCAGCCGGACACCTAACTACGAGCAGTACTTC. Translated, it gives CASSRTPNYEQYF.

This chain links TRBV2 with TRBJ2-3; TRBD1 aligns across 9 bases. The CDR3 totals 14 residues. V trimming: 6 bases; J trimming: 5 bases; junction bases outside the gene matches: 6. From germline, CDR1 is SNHLY and CDR2 FYNNEI. The CDR3 DNA sequence: TGTGCCAGCAGGATCGGGACAGGGATAGATACGCAGTATTTT. It yields the protein CASRIGTGIDTQYF. The full variable domain, completed using reference TRBV2 and TRBJ2-3, is EPEVTQTPSHQVTQMGQEVILRCVPISNHLYFYWYRQILGQKVEFLVSFYNNEISEKSEIFDDQFSVERPDGSNFTLKIRSTKLEDSAMYFCASRIGTGIDTQYFGPGTRLTVL.

The gene calls are TRBV3-1 and TRBJ1-4; possible D gene TRBD1, 5 bases. From germline, CDR1 is LGHDT and CDR2 YNNKEL (reference sequence). V lost 2 bases, J lost 11 bases, and 9 bases lay in between. The CDR3 loop spans 12 amino acids. CDR3 nucleotide sequence: TGTGCCAGCAGCCAATCCGGGACGAAACTGTTTTTT. Amino acids: CASSQSGTKLFF.

The rearrangement uses TRBV7-2 and TRBJ2-4; no firm D call. The germline V gene has CDR1 SGHTA and CDR2 FQGNSA. The CDR3 totals 16 residues. V was pared by 5 bases and J by 0 bases, with 14 bases between. CDR3 in amino acids: CASSRTENLAKNIQYF. In nucleotides, the CDR3 is TGTGCCAGCAGCCGAACAGAAAACCTAGCCAAAAACATTCAGTACTTC.

This clonotype turned up a few times. The chain has TRBV2 and TRBJ2-1, with a weak D call TRBD1 (6 bases). Trimming shortened V by 8 bases and J by 2 bases, and 13 bases separated the two germline ends. Germline values: CDR1 SNHLY, CDR2 FYNNEI. The CDR3 loop spans 14 amino acids. The CDR3 spells CASYRDFTYNEQFF. CDR3 nucleotide sequence: TGTGCCAGCTACAGGGATTTCACCTACAATGAGCAGTTCTTC.

This clonotype was detected a few times. The chain combines TRBV15 with TRBJ2-3, with D possibly matching TRBD1 (6 bases). This CDR3 spans 15 amino acids. Germline V gene lookup returns CDR1 LNHNV and CDR2 YYDKDF (reference sequence). The V end lost 4 bases, the J end lost 0 bases, and 11 bases lay between the germline ends. CDR3 sequence reads: CATSIRGPSTDTQYF. The CDR3 coding sequence is TGTGCCACCAGCATCAGGGGACCTAGCACAGATACGCAGTATTTT.

The chain is built from TRBV28 and TRBJ2-2; 16 bases map to TRBD2. The CDR3 totals 19 residues. Germline trimming cut 4 bases from V and 7 bases from J; bases unmatched to any gene: 12. CDR1 and CDR2 (germline): MDHEN, SYDVKM. The CDR3 loop is CASSSLGTSGRARGGELFF. The CDR3, as DNA: TGTGCCAGCAGTTCCCTGGGGACTAGCGGGAGGGCCAGAGGCGGGGAGCTGTTTTTT. The complete variable domain, with remaining parts taken from reference TRBV28 and TRBJ2-2, reads DVKVTQSSRYLVKRTGEKVFLECVQDMDHENMFWYRQDPGLGLRLIYFSYDVKMKEKGDIPEGYSVSREKKERFSLILESASTNQTSMYLCASSSLGTSGRARGGELFFGEGSRLTVL.

The chain combines TRBV24-1 with TRBJ2-5; unclear D gene. Germline CDR1 reads KGHDR; CDR2 reads SFDVKD. Trimming pared 3 bases from V and 2 bases from J, leaving 6 bases between. This CDR3 is 13 amino acids long. CDR3 in amino acids: CATSDSKQETQYF. CDR3 DNA: TGTGCCACCAGTGATAGTAAACAAGAGACCCAGTACTTC.

The chain recombines TRBV11-3 with TRBJ2-5; 8 bases line up with TRBD2. Germline V CDR1 and CDR2: SGHNT, YENEEA. With V trimmed by 3 bases and J by 2 bases, 8 bases remained unmatched. The CDR3 sequence is 16 residues long. The CDR3 bases are TGTGCCAGCAGCTTCCAACTAGCGGAGAAACAAGAGACCCAGTACTTC. Protein product: CASSFQLAEKQETQYF.

V and J are TRBV7-6 and TRBJ1-1; D unclear. V was shortened by 5 bases and J by 4 bases, with 14 bases between the two germline ends. The CDR3 sequence is 14 residues long. Germline loops: CDR1 SGHVS, CDR2 FNYEAQ. The CDR3 reads CASSPRPGITEAFF. Here the CDR3 DNA reads TGTGCCAGCAGCCCCAGACCGGGGATCACTGAAGCTTTCTTT.

This clonotype has only a few counts. In DNA, the CDR3 is TGTGCCAGCTCACTCCTCAACACGGAAATGAACACTGAAGCTTTCTTT. Encoded protein: CASSLLNTEMNTEAFF. This sequence joins TRBV18 and TRBJ1-1; D is undetermined. The CDR3 consists of 16 residues. Germline V gene sequence: CDR1 KGHSH, CDR2 LQKENI. V was cut by 4 bases and J by 0 bases, with 15 bases left in between.

The gene calls are TRBV5-1 and TRBJ2-3; 8 bases are shared with TRBD2. The CDR3 has 18 amino acids. CDR1 SGHRS and CDR2 YFSETQ come from the germline V gene. The J segment lost 4 bases and the V segment lost 2 bases, leaving 15 bases of the junction unmatched. CDR3 coding DNA: TGCGCCAGCAGCTTTGGACTAGCCCGCCGGCCAGGGGCAGATACGCAGTATTTT. Protein sequence: CASSFGLARRPGADTQYF.

The rearrangement uses TRBV4-1 and TRBJ2-4, with TRBD1 as a possible D gene (6 bases). The V end was cut by 3 bases, the J end by 5 bases, with 20 bases between. The CDR3 runs 17 residues. Germline CDR1 MGHRA, CDR2 YSYEKL. The CDR3 DNA sequence: TGCGCCAGCAGCCACCACTCAGGCAGAGGGGGTGAAAACATTCAGTACTTC. This translates into CASSHHSGRGGENIQYF.

This clonotype has just a few counts. The chain is built from TRBV11-2 and TRBJ2-1; D perhaps matches TRBD2 (5 bases). The germline CDR1 and CDR2 sequences are SGHAT and FQNNGV. This CDR3 comprises 15 residues. The ends were cut back, 5 bases at V and 1 base at J, with 12 bases in the middle. The CDR3 nucleotides are TGTGCCAGCAGCACCCTGACGGGATCCTACAATGAGCAGTTCTTC. It translates to CASSTLTGSYNEQFF. The full variable domain, completed using reference TRBV11-2 and TRBJ2-1, is EAGVAQSPRYKIIEKRQSVAFWCNPISGHATLYWYQQILGQGPKLLIQFQNNGVVDDSQLPKDRFSAERLKGVDSTLKIQPAKLEDSAVYLCASSTLTGSYNEQFFGPGTRLTVL.

J is TRBJ1-6 and V is TRBV4-1; no clear D. The V and J ends lost 0 bases and 9 bases respectively, with 15 bases between them. This CDR3 comprises 16 residues. Germline V lookup: CDR1 MGHRA, CDR2 YSYEKL. The CDR3 spells CASSQEPGSFGSPLHF. CDR3 in DNA: TGCGCCAGCAGCCAAGAACCAGGTTCATTTGGTTCACCCCTCCACTTT.

V usage is TRBV2 and J usage is TRBJ2-3, with 8 nucleotides matching TRBD1. Germline V CDR1 and CDR2: SNHLY, FYNNEI. V lost 8 bases and J lost 5; bases outside the gene matches: 12. The CDR3 totals 15 residues. The CDR3 spells CASGQQGVTGDTQYF. CDR3 DNA sequence: TGTGCCAGCGGTCAACAGGGGGTCACTGGAGATACGCAGTATTTT.

The genes are TRBV7-9 and TRBJ1-6; D gene unclear. The germline V gene has CDR1 SEHNR and CDR2 FQNEAQ (reference sequence). The CDR3 runs to 13 residues. Trimming shortened V by 1 base and J by 10 bases, and 8 bases separated the two germline ends. The CDR3 reads CASSLGAGSPLHF. CDR3 coding DNA: TGTGCCAGCAGCTTAGGGGCTGGGTCACCCCTCCACTTT.

The J gene is TRBJ1-5, the V gene TRBV27; D may be TRBD1 (5 bases). CDR3 length equals 15 residues. Trimming shortened V by 3 bases and J by 2 bases, and 11 bases separated the two germline ends. In germline, CDR1 is MNHEY, CDR2 SMNVEV (reference sequence). As DNA, the CDR3 is TGTGCCAGCAGTTTCCAAGGGACGGGCAATCAGCCCCAGCATTTT. This encodes CASSFQGTGNQPQHF.

This clonotype was counted between two and nine times. The chain recombines TRBV7-2 with TRBJ2-7; 11 bases line up with TRBD2. Trimming cost V 4 bases and J 2 bases; bases outside gene matches: 4. From germline, CDR1 is SGHTA and CDR2 FQGNSA. The CDR3 spans 15 residues. The CDR3 here is CASSYIAGGPYEQYF. In nucleotides, the CDR3 is TGTGCCAGCAGCTATATAGCGGGAGGGCCCTACGAGCAGTACTTC.

V usage is TRBV19 and J usage is TRBJ1-1, with D uncertain. The germline V gene encodes CDR1 LNHDA and CDR2 SQIVND (reference sequence). This CDR3 region has 15 residues. V was shortened by 6 bases and J by 0 bases, with 14 bases between the two germline ends. This chain's CDR3 is CASRDDSLVNTEAFF. In DNA, the CDR3 is TGTGCCAGTAGGGACGATTCCCTGGTGAACACTGAAGCTTTCTTT.

The rearrangement links TRBV12-3 or TRBV12-4 to TRBJ1-4, with 7 bases aligning to TRBD1. The junction had 7 bases not matched to a gene; V was cut back by 5 bases and J by 7 bases. The CDR3 has 14 amino acids. CDR3 residues: CASSGQEGGEKLFF. DNA of the CDR3: TGTGCCAGCAGTGGACAGGAAGGGGGTGAAAAACTGTTTTTT.

DNA for the CDR3: TGCAGTGCCAGCCTAGCGGGGGACCAAGAGACCCAGTACTTC. Encoded protein: CSASLAGDQETQYF. V is TRBV20-1 and J is TRBJ2-5, with 10 bases lining up with TRBD2. CDR3 length: 14 amino acids. The V gene end was trimmed by 6 bases and the J gene end by 0 bases; junction bases not matched to a gene: 4. The germline CDR1 and CDR2 sequences are DFQATT and SNEGSKA (reference sequence).

This clonotype was detected only a few times. The chain joins TRBV7-2 to TRBJ2-3, with 8 bases identical to TRBD2. The junction had 8 bases not matched to a gene; V was cut back by 4 bases and J by 5 bases. The germline V gene has CDR1 SGHTA and CDR2 FQGNSA. This CDR3 contains 15 residues. CDR3 bases: TGTGCCAGCAGCTCCTTAGCGGGAAAAATAGATACGCAGTATTTT. This gives the protein CASSSLAGKIDTQYF. Full variable domain (missing parts from reference TRBV7-2 and TRBJ2-3): GAGVSQSPSNKVTEKGKDVELRCDPISGHTALYWYRQSLGQGLEFLIYFQGNSAPDKSGLPSDRFSAERTGGSVSTLTIQRTQQEDSAVYLCASSSLAGKIDTQYFGPGTRLTVL.

This clonotype has more than one count but fewer than ten. V gene TRBV12-3 or TRBV12-4 combines with J gene TRBJ2-5; tentative D call: TRBD2 (7 bases). The CDR3 length is 14 residues. V gave up 3 bases and J gave up 5 bases, with 13 bases separating them. This chain's CDR3 is CASSLGGGAETQYF. The CDR3, as DNA: TGTGCCAGCAGTTTGGGAGGGGGGGCGGAGACCCAGTACTTC.

The chain uses TRBV5-1 and TRBJ2-3; TRBD2 aligns across 11 bases. The CDR3 is made up of 15 amino acids. Trimming removed 0 bases from V and 5 bases from J; junction bases left unmatched: 2. Germline V gene lookup returns CDR1 SGHRS and CDR2 YFSETQ. As DNA, the CDR3 is TGCGCCAGCAGCTTGGGTGGGACTAGCGGAGATACGCAGTATTTT. The encoded protein is CASSLGGTSGDTQYF.